This note documents a single T cell receptor beta chain sequence. What it recognizes is unknown. This sample is drawn from a study of cytomegalovirus exposure and HLA in healthy donors. 13 Jbeta primers and 60 Vbeta primers were used for the PCR. TCRdb's copy holds only in-frame clones and misses some; the assay was immunoSEQ multiplex PCR. The table has roughly 120,000 clones, 75% to 85% seen once. The study, taken as a whole, reports: Among TCR sequences, most were rare, though some public TCRs appeared in many donors. HLA-A and HLA-B allele assignments for most subjects were reportedly predicted accurately using TCR beta sequences. In vitro work confirmed that a few CMV-associated chains recognize CMV antigens.

The source is a man aged 25 to 45 in good health and CMV-seropositive. Sequencing input: PBMCs.

CDR3 protein: CASSLQGGTGQETQYF. The CDR3 coding sequence is TGTGCCAGCAGTTTACAGGGGGGGACAGGCCAAGAGACCCAGTACTTC. This chain links TRBV28 with TRBJ2-5, with a tentative D call TRBD1 (8 bases). Germline CDR1 MDHEN, CDR2 SYDVKM. The CDR3 is made up of 16 amino acids. V lost 2 bases and J 1 base, leaving 14 bases between the germline ends.